Below are 10 T cell receptor beta chains sequenced from a single sample in a study of blood T cell repertoires in COVID-19. Sequencing used immunoSEQ multiplex PCR; TCRdb keeps in-frame clones, though not all of them. The repertoire includes 200,000 to 250,000 clones, approximately 84% of them detected once, and roughly 4.5% sits in the top ten. Sequencing was performed on peripheral blood. The receptors stem from a man between 50 and 59 years old with acute or convalescent COVID-19.

The chain has TRBV2 and TRBJ1-1; TRBD1 matches at 8 bases. CDR1 is SNHLY and CDR2 is FYNNEI in the germline V gene. V shed 7 bases and J 4 bases; nucleotides not matched to a gene: 8. This CDR3 has 14 amino acids. CDR3 sequence (DNA): TGTGCCAGCACTCCCAGGGGGCGGGCCACTGAAGCTTTCTTT. As protein: CASTPRGRATEAFF.

J is TRBJ1-6 and V is TRBV28, with D possibly TRBD1 on 6 matching bases. Trimming took 8 bases from V and 0 from J, leaving 11 bases between them. The CDR3 contains 15 residues. Looked up from germline, CDR1 is MDHEN and CDR2 is SYDVKM. CDR3 sequence reads: CASYRASSYNSPLHF. The CDR3 DNA reads as TGTGCCAGCTACAGGGCTAGCTCCTATAATTCACCCCTCCACTTT.

V usage is TRBV23-1 and J usage is TRBJ2-7; 10 bases are a match to TRBD1. TRBV23-1 is classed as an ORF, of uncertain function. Trimming cost V 6 bases and J 0 bases; bases outside gene matches: 17. The CDR3 runs to 19 residues. CDR3: CASRQFLRDRGRSSYEQYF. CDR3 bases: TGCGCCAGCAGGCAGTTCCTCCGGGACAGGGGCCGTAGCTCCTACGAGCAGTACTTC.

The chain employs TRBV4-1 and TRBJ1-3; possible D gene TRBD1, 5 bases. The CDR3 covers 18 residues. V dropped 1 base and J dropped 1 base, with 17 bases sitting between them. The germline V gene has CDR1 MGHRA and CDR2 YSYEKL. The CDR3 DNA is TGCGCCAGCAGCCAAGTGACCTCAGGGAGGAGGTCTGGAAACACCATATATTTT. It is translated as CASSQVTSGRRSGNTIYF.

This clone was counted once. V is TRBV19 and J is TRBJ2-2; 9 bases match TRBD1. J was trimmed by 7 bases and V by 7 bases; bases with no gene match: 13. This CDR3 region has 16 residues. The germline CDR1 and CDR2 sequences are LNHDA and SQIVND (reference sequence). CDR3 loop: CASTQEGQGVNGELFF. The CDR3 DNA reads TGTGCCAGTACCCAGGAGGGACAGGGAGTTAACGGGGAGCTGTTTTTT.

The chain is built from TRBV4-1 and TRBJ1-2, with TRBD1 identical over 11 bases. CDR1 is MGHRA and CDR2 is YSYEKL in the germline V gene. Germline trimming cut 4 bases from V and 4 bases from J; bases unmatched to any gene: 8. The CDR3 covers 16 residues. In DNA form, the CDR3 reads TGCGCCAGCAGCCCAGGACAGGGGGCTTTTGGCTATGGCTACACCTTC. This sequence encodes CASSPGQGAFGYGYTF.

This clone occurred a few times. The chain combines TRBV14 with TRBJ2-7, with 8 bases that match TRBD2. Trimming at V came to 2 bases and at J to 5 bases, leaving 5 bases not matched to a gene. Germline V gene sequence: CDR1 SGHDN, CDR2 FVKESK. CDR3 length equals 14 residues. The CDR3 is CASSQHPGGDEQYF. CDR3 sequence (DNA): TGTGCCAGCAGCCAACACCCGGGAGGGGACGAGCAGTACTTC.

The CDR3 region has the DNA TGTGCCAGCAGTTACTCGAGGGGCTACACCTTC. Protein product: CASSYSRGYTF. The chain combines TRBV6-6 with TRBJ1-2; D remains unclear. Per the germline V gene, CDR1 is MNHNY and CDR2 is SVGAGI (reference sequence). V was pared by 0 bases and J by 8 bases, with 4 bases between. This CDR3 spans 11 amino acids.

The chain employs TRBV6-5 and TRBJ1-4, with TRBD1 identical over 7 bases. Germline lookup yields CDR1 MNHEY and CDR2 SVGAGI. The CDR3 contains 15 residues. V shed 0 bases, J shed 8 bases, and the junction held 6 bases outside the gene matches. The CDR3 DNA reads as TGTGCCAGCAGTTACTCGGGGACAGTGAGGGAAAAACTGTTTTTT. This gives the protein CASSYSGTVREKLFF.

The chain is built from TRBV5-4 and TRBJ2-2; 9 bases align to TRBD1. Trimming took 4 bases from V and 4 from J; bases not matched to a gene: 8. This CDR3 is 16 amino acids long. CDR1 and CDR2 from the germline V gene are SGHNT and YYREEE (reference sequence). The CDR3 coding sequence is TGTGCCAGCAGCCTAGCCGGGACAGGGTTCACCGGGGAGCTGTTTTTT. Protein: CASSLAGTGFTGELFF. Full variable domain (missing parts from reference TRBV5-4 and TRBJ2-2): ETGVTQSPTHLIKTRGQQVTLRCSSQSGHNTVSWYQQALGQGPQFIFQYYREEENGRGNFPPRFSGLQFPNYSSELNVNALELDDSALYLCASSLAGTGFTGELFFGEGSRLTVL.